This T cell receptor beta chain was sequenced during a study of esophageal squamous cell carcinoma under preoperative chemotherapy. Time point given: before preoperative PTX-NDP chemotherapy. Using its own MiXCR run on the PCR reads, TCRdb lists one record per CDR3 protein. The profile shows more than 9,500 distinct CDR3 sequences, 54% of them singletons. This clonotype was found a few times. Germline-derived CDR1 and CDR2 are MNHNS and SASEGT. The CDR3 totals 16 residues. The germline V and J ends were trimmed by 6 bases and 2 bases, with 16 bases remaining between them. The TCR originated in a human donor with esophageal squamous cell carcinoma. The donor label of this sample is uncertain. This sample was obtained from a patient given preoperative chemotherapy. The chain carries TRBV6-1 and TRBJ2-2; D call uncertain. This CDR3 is CASSPPVSVNTGELFF. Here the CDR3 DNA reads TGTGCCAGCAGCCCCCCGGTGTCAGTCAACACCGGGGAGCTGTTTTTT.